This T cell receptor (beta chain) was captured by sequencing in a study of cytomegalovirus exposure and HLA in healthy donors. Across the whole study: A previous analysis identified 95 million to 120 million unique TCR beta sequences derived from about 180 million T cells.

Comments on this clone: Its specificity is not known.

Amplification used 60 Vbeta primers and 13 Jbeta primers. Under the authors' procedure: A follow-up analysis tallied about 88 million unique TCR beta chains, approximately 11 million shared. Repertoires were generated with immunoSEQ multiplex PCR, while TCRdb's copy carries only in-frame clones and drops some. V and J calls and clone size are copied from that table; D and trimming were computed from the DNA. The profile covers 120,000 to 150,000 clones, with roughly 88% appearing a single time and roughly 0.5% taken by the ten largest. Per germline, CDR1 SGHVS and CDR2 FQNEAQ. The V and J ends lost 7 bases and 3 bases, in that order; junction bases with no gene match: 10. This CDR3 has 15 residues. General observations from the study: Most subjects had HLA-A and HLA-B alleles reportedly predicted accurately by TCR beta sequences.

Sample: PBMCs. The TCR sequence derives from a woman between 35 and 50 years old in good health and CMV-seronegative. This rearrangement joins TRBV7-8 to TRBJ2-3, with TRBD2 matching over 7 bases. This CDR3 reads CASKPRGRGTDTQYF. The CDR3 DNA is TGTGCCAGCAAACCTCGAGGGCGGGGGACAGATACGCAGTATTTT.